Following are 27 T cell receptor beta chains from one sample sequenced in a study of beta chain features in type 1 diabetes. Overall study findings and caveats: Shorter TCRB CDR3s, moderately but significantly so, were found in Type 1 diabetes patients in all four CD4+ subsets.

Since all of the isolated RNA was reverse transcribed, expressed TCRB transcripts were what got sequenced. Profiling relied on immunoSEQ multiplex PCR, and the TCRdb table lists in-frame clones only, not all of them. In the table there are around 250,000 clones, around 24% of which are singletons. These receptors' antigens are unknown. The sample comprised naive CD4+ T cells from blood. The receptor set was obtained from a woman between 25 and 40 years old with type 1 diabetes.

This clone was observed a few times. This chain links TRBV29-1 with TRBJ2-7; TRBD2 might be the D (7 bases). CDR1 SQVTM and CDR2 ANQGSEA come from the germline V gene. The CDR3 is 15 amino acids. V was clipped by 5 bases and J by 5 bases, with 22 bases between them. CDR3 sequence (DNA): TGCAGCGTTACGGGGGGCGGGAGAAGCATTGACGAGCAGTACTTC. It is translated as CSVTGGGRSIDEQYF.

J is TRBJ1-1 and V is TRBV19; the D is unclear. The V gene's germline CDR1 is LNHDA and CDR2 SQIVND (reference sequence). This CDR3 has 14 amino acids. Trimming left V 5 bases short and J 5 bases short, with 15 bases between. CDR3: CASSEHLTGTEAFF. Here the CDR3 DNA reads TGTGCCAGTAGTGAACATCTTACGGGGACTGAAGCTTTCTTT.

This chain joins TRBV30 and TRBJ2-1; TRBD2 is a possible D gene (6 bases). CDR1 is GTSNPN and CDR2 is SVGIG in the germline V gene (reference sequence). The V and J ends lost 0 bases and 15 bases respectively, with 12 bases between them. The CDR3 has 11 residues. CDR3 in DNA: TGTGCCTGGAGTGTGGTCGGGGGTATGTTCTTC. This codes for CAWSVVGGMFF.

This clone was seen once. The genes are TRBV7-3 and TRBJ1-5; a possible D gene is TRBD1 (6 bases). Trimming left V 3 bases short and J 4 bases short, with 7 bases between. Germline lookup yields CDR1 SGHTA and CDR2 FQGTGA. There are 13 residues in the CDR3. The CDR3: CASSLTGNQPQHF. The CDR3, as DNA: TGTGCCAGCAGCTTGACAGGAAATCAGCCCCAGCATTTT. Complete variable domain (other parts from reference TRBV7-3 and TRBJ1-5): GAGVSQTPSNKVTEKGKYVELRCDPISGHTALYWYRQSLGQGPEFLIYFQGTGAADDSGLPNDRFFAVRPEGSVSTLKIQRTERGDSAVYLCASSLTGNQPQHFGDGTRLSIL.

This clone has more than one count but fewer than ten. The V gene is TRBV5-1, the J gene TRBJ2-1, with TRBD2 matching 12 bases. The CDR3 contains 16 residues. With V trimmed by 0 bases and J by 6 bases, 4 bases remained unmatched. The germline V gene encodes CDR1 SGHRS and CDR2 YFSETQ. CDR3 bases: TGCGCCAGCAGCTTGGCGACTAGCGGGAGTGGCAATGAGCAGTTCTTC. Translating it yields CASSLATSGSGNEQFF.

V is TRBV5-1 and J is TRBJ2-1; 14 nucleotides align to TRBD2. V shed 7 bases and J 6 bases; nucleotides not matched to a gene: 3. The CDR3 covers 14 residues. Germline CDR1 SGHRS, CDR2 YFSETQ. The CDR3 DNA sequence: TGCGCCAGCCGGGGGACTAGCGGGAGCAATGAGCAGTTCTTC. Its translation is CASRGTSGSNEQFF. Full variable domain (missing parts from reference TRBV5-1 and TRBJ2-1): KAGVTQTPRYLIKTRGQQVTLSCSPISGHRSVSWYQQTPGQGLQFLFEYFSETQRNKGNFPGRFSGRQFSNSRSEMNVSTLELGDSALYLCASRGTSGSNEQFFGPGTRLTVL.

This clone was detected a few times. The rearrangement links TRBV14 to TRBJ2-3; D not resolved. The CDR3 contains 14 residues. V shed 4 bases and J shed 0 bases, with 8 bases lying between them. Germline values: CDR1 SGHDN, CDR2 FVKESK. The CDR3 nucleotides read TGTGCCAGCAGCCGTCTCCCGAGCACAGATACGCAGTATTTT. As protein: CASSRLPSTDTQYF.

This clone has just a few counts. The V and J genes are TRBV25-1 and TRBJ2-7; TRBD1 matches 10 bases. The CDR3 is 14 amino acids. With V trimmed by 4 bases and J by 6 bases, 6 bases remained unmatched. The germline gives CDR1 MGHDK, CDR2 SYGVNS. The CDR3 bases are TGTGCCAGCAGTGCCGGGACAGGGGACTCCGAGCAGTACTTC. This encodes CASSAGTGDSEQYF.

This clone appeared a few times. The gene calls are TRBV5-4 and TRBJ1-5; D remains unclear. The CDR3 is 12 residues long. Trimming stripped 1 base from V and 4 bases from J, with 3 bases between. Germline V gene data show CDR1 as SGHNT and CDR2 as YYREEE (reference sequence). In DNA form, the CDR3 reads TGTGCCAGCAGCTTGCCTAATCAGCCCCAGCATTTT. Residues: CASSLPNQPQHF.

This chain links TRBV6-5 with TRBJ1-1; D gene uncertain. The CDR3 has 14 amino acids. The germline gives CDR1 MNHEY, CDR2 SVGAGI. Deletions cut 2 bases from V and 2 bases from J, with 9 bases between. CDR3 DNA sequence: TGTGCCAGCAGTTACGGGCAGCAAAACACTGAAGCTTTCTTT. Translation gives CASSYGQQNTEAFF.

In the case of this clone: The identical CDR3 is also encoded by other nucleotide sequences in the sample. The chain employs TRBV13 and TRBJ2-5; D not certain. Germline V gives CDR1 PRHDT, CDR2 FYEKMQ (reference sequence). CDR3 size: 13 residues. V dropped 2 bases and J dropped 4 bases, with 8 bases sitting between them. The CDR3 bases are TGTGCCAGCAGCTTAAGGAGAGGAGAGACCCAGTACTTC. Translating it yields CASSLRRGETQYF.

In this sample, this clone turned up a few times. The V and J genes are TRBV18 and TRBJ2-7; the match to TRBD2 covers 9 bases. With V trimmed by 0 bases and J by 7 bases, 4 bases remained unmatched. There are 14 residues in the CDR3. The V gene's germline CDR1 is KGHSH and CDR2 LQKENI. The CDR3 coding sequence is TGTGCCAGCTCACCACCGGAGCGGGAGGCGGAGCAGTACTTC. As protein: CASSPPEREAEQYF.

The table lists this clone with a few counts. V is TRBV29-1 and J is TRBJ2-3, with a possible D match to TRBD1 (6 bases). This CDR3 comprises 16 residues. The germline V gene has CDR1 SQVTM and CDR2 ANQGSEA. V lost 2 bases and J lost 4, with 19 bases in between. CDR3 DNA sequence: TGCAGCGTTGAACCCACCATCAGGGGATTTGCAGATACGCAGTATTTT. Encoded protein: CSVEPTIRGFADTQYF.

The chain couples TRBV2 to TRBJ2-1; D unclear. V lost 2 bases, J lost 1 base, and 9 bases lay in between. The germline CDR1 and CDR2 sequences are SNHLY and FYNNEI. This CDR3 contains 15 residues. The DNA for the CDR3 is TGTGCCAGCAGTGAACTAGACCCGTCCTACAATGAGCAGTTCTTC. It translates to CASSELDPSYNEQFF.

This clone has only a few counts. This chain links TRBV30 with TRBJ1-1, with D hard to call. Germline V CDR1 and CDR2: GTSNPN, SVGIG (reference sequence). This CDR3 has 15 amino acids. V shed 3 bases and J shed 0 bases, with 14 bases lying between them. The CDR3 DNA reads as TGTGCCTGGAGGTGGGAAGGACTAATGAACACTGAAGCTTTCTTT. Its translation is CAWRWEGLMNTEAFF.

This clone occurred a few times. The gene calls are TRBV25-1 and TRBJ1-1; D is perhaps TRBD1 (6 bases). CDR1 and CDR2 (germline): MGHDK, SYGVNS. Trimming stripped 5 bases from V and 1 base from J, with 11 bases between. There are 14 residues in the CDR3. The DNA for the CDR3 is TGTGCCAGCAGTCCCACGACAGGGAACACTGAAGCTTTCTTT. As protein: CASSPTTGNTEAFF.

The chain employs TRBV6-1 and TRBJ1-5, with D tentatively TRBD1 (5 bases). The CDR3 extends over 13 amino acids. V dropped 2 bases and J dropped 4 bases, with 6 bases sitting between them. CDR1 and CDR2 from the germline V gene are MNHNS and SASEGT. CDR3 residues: CASSERGNQPQHF. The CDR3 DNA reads TGTGCCAGCAGTGAACGGGGGAATCAGCCCCAGCATTTT.

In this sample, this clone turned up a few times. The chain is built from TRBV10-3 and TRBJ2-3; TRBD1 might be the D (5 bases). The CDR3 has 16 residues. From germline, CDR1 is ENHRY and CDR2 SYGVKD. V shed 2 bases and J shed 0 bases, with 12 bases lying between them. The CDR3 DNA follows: TGTGCCATCAGTGAGCCGACAGCCCAAAGCACAGATACGCAGTATTTT. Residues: CAISEPTAQSTDTQYF.

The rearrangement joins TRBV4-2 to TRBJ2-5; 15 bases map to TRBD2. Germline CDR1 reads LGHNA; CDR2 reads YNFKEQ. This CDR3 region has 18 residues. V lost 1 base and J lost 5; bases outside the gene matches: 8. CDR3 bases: TGTGCCAGCAGCCAAGTGCTCGGACTAGCGGGAGGGCAGGAGACCCAGTACTTC. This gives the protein CASSQVLGLAGGQETQYF.

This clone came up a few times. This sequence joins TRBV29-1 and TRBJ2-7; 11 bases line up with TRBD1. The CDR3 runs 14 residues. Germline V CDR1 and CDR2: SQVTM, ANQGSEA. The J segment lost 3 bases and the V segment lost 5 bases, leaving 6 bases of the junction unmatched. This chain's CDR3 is CSVSGQGVGYEQYF. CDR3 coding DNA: TGCAGCGTTTCGGGACAGGGGGTAGGCTACGAGCAGTACTTC.

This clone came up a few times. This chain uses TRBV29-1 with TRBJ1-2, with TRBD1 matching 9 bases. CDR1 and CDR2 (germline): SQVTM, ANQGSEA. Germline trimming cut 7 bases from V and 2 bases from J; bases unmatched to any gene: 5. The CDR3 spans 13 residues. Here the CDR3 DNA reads TGCAGCGCCGTGGACAGGGGAAACTATGGCTACACCTTC. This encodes CSAVDRGNYGYTF.

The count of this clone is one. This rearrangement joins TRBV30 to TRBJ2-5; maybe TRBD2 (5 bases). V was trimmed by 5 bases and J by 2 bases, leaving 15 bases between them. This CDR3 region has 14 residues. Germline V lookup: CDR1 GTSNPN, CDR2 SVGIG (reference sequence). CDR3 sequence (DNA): TGTGCCTGGCACAGCGGTGAGATTCAAGAGACCCAGTACTTC. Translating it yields CAWHSGEIQETQYF.

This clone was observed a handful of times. In nucleotides, the CDR3 is TGTGCCAGCAGCCGACCCAACAGGGTCCATGAGCAGTTCTTC. It translates to CASSRPNRVHEQFF. The chain has TRBV14 and TRBJ2-1; D may be TRBD1 (6 bases). This CDR3 region has 14 residues. V shed 4 bases and J shed 8 bases, with 15 bases lying between them. CDR1 is SGHDN, CDR2 FVKESK, per germline.

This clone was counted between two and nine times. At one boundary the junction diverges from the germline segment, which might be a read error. The CDR3: CASSPGLNTDTQYF. In DNA form, the CDR3 reads TGTGCTAGCAGCCCAGGACTTAACACAGATACGCAGTATTTT. The gene calls are TRBV7-7 and TRBJ2-3; tentatively, D is TRBD2 (5 bases). The CDR3 spans 14 residues. Looked up from germline, CDR1 is SSHAT and CDR2 is FNYEAQ (reference sequence).

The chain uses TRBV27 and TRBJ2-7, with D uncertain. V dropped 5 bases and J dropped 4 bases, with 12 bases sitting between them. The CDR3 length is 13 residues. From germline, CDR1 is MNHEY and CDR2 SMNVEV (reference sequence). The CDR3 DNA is TGTGCCAGCAGTCCCCAGGTCCGTTACGAGCAGTACTTC. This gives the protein CASSPQVRYEQYF.

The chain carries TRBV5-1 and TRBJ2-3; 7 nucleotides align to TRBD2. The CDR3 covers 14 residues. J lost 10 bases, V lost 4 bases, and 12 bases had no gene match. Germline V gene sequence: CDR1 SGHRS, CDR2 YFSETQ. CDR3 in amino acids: CASSPGLEGSAQYF. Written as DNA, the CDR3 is TGCGCCAGCAGCCCCGGACTAGAAGGCTCGGCGCAGTATTTT.

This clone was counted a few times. CDR3 coding DNA: TGCAGTGCTAGTATTTTCGGGGAGCTGTTTTTT. Amino acids: CSASIFGELFF. J is TRBJ2-2 and V is TRBV20-1, with D hard to call. CDR3 length: 11 amino acids. Trimming took off 3 bases at V and 7 bases at J, with 6 bases between the two ends. The V gene's germline CDR1 is DFQATT and CDR2 SNEGSKA (reference sequence).